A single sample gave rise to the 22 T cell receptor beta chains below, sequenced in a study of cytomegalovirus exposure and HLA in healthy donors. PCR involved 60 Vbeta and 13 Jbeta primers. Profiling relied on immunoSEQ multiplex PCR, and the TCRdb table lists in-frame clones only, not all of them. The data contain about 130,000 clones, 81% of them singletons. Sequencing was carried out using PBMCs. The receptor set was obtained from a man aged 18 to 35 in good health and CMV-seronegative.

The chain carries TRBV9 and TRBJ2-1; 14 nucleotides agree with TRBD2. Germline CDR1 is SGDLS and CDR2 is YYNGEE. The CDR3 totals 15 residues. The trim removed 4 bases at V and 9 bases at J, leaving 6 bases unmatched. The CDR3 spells CASSSTSGGAGEQFF. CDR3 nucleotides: TGTGCCAGCAGCTCGACTAGCGGGGGGGCGGGTGAGCAGTTCTTC.

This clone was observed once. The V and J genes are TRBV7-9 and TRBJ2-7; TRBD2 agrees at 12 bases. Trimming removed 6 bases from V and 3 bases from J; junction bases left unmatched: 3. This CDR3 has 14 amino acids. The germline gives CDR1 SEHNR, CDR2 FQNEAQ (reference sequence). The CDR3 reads CASRTSGGHYEQYF. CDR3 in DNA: TGTGCCAGCAGAACTAGCGGGGGGCACTACGAGCAGTACTTC.

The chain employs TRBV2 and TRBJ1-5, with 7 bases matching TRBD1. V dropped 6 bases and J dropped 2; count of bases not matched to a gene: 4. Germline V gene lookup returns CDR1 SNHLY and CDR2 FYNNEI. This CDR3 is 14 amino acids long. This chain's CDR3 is CASSGDRGNQPQHF. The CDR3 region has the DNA TGTGCCAGCAGCGGCGACAGGGGCAATCAGCCCCAGCATTTT.

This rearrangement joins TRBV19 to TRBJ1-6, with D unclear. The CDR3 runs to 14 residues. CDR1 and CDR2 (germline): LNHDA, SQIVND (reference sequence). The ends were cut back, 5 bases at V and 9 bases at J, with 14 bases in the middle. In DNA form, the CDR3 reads TGTGCCAGTAGTGAGGACTTTTCCCCTTCACCCCTCCACTTT. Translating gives CASSEDFSPSPLHF.

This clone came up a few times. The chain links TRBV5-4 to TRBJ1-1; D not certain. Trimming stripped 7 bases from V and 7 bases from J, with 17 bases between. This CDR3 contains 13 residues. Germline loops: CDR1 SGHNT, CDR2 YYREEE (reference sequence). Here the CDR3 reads CASASRGGLEAFF. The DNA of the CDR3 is TGTGCCAGCGCATCTCGGGGAGGACTTGAAGCTTTCTTT.

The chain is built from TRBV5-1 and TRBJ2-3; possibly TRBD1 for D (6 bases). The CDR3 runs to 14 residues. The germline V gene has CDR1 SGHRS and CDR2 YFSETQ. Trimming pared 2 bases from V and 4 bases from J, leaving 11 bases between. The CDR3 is CASSLGQTADTQYF. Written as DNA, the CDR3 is TGCGCCAGCAGCTTAGGACAGACGGCAGATACGCAGTATTTT.

The CDR3 loop reads CASSSVNTEAFF. CDR3 sequence (DNA): TGTGCCAGCAGCTCAGTGAACACTGAAGCTTTCTTT. This chain connects TRBV5-8 to TRBJ1-1; no firm D call. The CDR3 loop spans 12 amino acids. V dropped 3 bases and J dropped 0 bases, with 3 bases sitting between them. Germline values: CDR1 SGHTS, CDR2 YDEGEE.

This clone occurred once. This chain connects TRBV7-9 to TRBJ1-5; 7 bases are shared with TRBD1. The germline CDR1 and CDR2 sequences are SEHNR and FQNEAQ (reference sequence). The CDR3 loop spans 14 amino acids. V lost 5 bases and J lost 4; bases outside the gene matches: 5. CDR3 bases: TGTGCCAGCAGCCCGACAGGGAGGAATCAGCCCCAGCATTTT. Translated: CASSPTGRNQPQHF.

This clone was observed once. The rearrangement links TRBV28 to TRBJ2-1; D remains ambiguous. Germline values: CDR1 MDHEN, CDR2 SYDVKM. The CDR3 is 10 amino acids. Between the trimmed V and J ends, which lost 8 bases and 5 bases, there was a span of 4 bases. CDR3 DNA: TGTGCCAGCCCCGACAATGAGCAGTTCTTC. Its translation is CASPDNEQFF.

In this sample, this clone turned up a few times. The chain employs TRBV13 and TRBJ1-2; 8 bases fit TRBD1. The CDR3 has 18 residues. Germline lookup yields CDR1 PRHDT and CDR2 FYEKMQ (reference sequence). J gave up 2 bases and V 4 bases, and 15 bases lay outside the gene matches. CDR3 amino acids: CASSYGQGLNNLNYGYTF. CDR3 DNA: TGTGCCAGCAGCTACGGACAGGGACTTAATAACCTCAACTATGGCTACACCTTC.

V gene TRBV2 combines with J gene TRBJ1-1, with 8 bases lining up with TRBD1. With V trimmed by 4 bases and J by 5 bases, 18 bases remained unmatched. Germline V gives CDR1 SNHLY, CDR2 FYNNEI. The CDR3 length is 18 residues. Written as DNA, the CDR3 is TGTGCCAGCAGTGTGGAACAGGGGGTAGTTTATGGGAGTACTGAAGCTTTCTTT. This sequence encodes CASSVEQGVVYGSTEAFF.

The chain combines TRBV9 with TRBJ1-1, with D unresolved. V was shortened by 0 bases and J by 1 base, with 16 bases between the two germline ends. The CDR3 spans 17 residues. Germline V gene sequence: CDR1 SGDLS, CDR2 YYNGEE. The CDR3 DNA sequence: TGTGCCAGCAGCGTAGGCCGTACGATAACAAAGAACACTGAAGCTTTCTTT. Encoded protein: CASSVGRTITKNTEAFF.

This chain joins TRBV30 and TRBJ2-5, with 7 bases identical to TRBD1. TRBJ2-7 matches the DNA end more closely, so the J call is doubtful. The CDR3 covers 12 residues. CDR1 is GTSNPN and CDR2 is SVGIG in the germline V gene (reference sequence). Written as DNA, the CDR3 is TGTGCCTGGAGTGGACAGGGCTACGAGCAGTACTTC. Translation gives CAWSGQGYEQYF.

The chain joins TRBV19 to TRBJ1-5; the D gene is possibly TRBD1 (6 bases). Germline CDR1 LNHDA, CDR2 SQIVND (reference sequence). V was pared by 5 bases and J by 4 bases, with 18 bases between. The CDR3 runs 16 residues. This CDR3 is CASSSLQGPGNQPQHF. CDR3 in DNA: TGTGCCAGTAGTTCTCTACAGGGACCAGGGAATCAGCCCCAGCATTTT.

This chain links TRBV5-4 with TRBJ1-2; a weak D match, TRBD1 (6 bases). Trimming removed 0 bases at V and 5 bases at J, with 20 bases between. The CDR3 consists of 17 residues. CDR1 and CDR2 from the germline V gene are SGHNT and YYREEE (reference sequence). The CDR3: CASSLVGTSRLGYGYTF. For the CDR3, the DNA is TGTGCCAGCAGCTTGGTCGGGACATCGCGACTGGGTTATGGCTACACCTTC.

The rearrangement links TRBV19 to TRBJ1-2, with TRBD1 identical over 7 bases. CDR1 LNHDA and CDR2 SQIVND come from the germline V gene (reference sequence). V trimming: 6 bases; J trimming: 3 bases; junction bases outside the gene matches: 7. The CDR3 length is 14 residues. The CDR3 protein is CASSKQGLDYGYTF. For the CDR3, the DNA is TGTGCCAGTAGCAAACAGGGGTTGGACTATGGCTACACCTTC.

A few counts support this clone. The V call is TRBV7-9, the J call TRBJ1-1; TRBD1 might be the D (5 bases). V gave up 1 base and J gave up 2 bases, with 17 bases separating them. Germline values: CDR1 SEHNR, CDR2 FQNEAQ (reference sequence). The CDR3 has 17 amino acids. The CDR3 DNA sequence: TGTGCCAGCAGCTTAGTCCACCTCAGGGATAGAAACACTGAAGCTTTCTTT. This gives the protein CASSLVHLRDRNTEAFF.

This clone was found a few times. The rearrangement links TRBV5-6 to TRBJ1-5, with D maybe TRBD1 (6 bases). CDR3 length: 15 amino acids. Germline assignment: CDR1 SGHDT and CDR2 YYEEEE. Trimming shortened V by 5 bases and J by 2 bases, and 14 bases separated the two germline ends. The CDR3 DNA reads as TGTGCCAGCAGAGAACAGGGTAATGGCAATCAGCCCCAGCATTTT. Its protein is CASREQGNGNQPQHF. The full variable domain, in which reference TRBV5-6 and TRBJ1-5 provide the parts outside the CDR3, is DAGVTQSPTHLIKTRGQQVTLRCSPKSGHDTVSWYQQALGQGPQFIFQYYEEEERQRGNFPDRFSGHQFPNYSSELNVNALLLGDSALYLCASREQGNGNQPQHFGDGTRLSIL.

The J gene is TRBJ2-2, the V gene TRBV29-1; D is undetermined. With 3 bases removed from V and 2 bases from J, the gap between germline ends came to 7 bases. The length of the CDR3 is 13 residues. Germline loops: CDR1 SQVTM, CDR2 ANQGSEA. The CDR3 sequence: CSVDHSNTGELFF. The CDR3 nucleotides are TGCAGCGTTGATCACAGCAACACCGGGGAGCTGTTTTTT.

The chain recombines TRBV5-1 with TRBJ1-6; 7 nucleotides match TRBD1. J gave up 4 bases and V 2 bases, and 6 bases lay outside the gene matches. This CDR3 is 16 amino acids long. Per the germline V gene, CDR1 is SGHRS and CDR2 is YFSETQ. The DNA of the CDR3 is TGCGCCAGCAGCTTTTCCGGGACAGATTATAATTCACCCCTCCACTTT. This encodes CASSFSGTDYNSPLHF.

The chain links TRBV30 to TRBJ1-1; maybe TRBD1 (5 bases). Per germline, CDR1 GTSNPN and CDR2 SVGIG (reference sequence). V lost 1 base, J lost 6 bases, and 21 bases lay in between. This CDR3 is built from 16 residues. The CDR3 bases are TGTGCCTGGAGTGGGGGAACGAATAGGGGTGGGCCTGAAGCTTTCTTT. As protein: CAWSGGTNRGGPEAFF.

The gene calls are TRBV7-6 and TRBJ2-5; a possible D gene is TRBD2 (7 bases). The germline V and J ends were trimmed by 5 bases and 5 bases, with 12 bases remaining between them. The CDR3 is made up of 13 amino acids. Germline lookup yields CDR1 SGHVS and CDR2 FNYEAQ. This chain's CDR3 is CASSRGGGETQYF. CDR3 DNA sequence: TGTGCCAGCAGCCGGGGAGGGGGGGAGACCCAGTACTTC.